The T cell receptor beta chain described here comes from a study of T cells after yellow fever vaccination. About the research overall: Some fractions had low cell numbers, and these were prepared with SMART-Seq v4 Ultra Low Input.

Regarding this clonotype: Its target is unknown.

TCR cDNA, made by 5'RACE template switching, carried an added universal primer site and UMIs. A single record per CDR3 protein comes from TCRdb applying MiXCR to the 5' RACE reads. Altogether 100,000 to 150,000 distinct CDR3 sequences are present, about 8.2% being singletons, with the ten largest covering 40%. Study conclusions and caveats: There was a small share of clonotypes that showed up in both the CD4 and CD8 compartments. Reappearance after the booster was seen for most primary-vaccination clones, at approximately 97% CD4 and around 90% CD8.

V trimming: 7 bases; J trimming: 4 bases; junction bases outside the gene matches: 8. CDR1 and CDR2 (germline): LNHDA, SQIVND (reference sequence). The CDR3 has 14 amino acids. The receptor was derived from a man younger than 30 who received the YFV17D yellow fever vaccine. This chain links TRBV19 with TRBJ2-3, with TRBD2 identical over 7 bases. Sequenced material: CD8+ T cells sorted from PBMCs, taken on the day of the yellow fever booster vaccination. This chain's CDR3 is CASNGGLVSDTQYF. Here the CDR3 DNA reads TGTGCCAGTAATGGAGGACTAGTATCAGATACGCAGTATTTT. Complete variable domain (other parts from reference TRBV19 and TRBJ2-3): DGGITQSPKYLFRKEGQNVTLSCEQNLNHDAMYWYRQDPGQGLRLIYYSQIVNDFQKGDIAEGYSVSREKKESFPLTVTSAQKNPTAFYLCASNGGLVSDTQYFGPGTRLTVL.